This passage covers 31 T cell receptor beta chains from one sample sequenced in a study of blood T cell repertoires in COVID-19. Sequenced by immunoSEQ multiplex PCR; TCRdb stores in-frame clones only, minus some. The top ten hold roughly 25% of the sample, which has approximately 190,000 clones, about 88% seen once. The sample taken for sequencing was PBMCs or T cells enriched from blood (not recorded which). These receptors all stem from a woman between 35 and 50 years old in a cohort exposed to, infected with or recovered from COVID-19 (not recorded which).

V gene TRBV5-5 combines with J gene TRBJ2-3; 8 positions agree with TRBD1. CDR1 is SGHKS, CDR2 YYEKEE, per germline (reference sequence). V was clipped by 0 bases and J by 2 bases; unmatched bases: 5. This CDR3 is 16 amino acids long. The CDR3 sequence: CASSLGDRPYTDTQYF. The CDR3 DNA sequence: TGTGCCAGCAGCTTGGGGGACAGGCCCTACACAGATACGCAGTATTTT.

The gene calls are TRBV10-3 and TRBJ2-1; 9 bases are shared with TRBD1. CDR3 length: 16 residues. With 6 bases clipped from V and 9 bases from J, the junction kept 15 bases outside the gene matches. Germline assignment: CDR1 ENHRY and CDR2 SYGVKD. In DNA, the CDR3 is TGTGCCATCAGGGAAGGTGGGACAGGGAATCACCGTGAGCAGTTCTTC. Translation: CAIREGGTGNHREQFF.

A single count supports this clone. CDR3 residues: CAITPSEANYGYTF. CDR3 sequence (DNA): TGTGCCATCACCCCGTCAGAAGCTAACTATGGCTACACCTTC. The chain employs TRBV10-3 and TRBJ1-2; the D is unclear. Trimming removed 7 bases at V and 0 bases at J, with 12 bases between. Germline values: CDR1 ENHRY, CDR2 SYGVKD. The length of the CDR3 is 14 residues.

The chain has TRBV5-5 and TRBJ1-2; the match to TRBD1 covers 9 bases. There are 14 residues in the CDR3. J was trimmed by 7 bases and V by 2 bases; bases with no gene match: 6. Germline CDR1 and CDR2: SGHKS and YYEKEE (reference sequence). CDR3 loop: CASSLEQGAGGYTF. The CDR3 DNA reads TGTGCCAGCAGCTTAGAACAGGGGGCAGGTGGCTACACCTTC. Variable domain in full (rest from reference TRBV5-5 and TRBJ1-2): DAGVTQSPTHLIKTRGQQVTLRCSPISGHKSVSWYQQVLGQGPQFIFQYYEKEERGRGNFPDRFSARQFPNYSSELNVNALLLGDSALYLCASSLEQGAGGYTFGSGTRLTVV.

The V gene is TRBV5-1, the J gene TRBJ1-2, with 8 bases identical to TRBD1. In germline, CDR1 is SGHRS, CDR2 YFSETQ. With 4 bases clipped from V and 3 bases from J, the junction kept 2 bases outside the gene matches. The CDR3 is 13 residues long. The CDR3 DNA sequence: TGCGCCAGCAGCCCGACAGGGGACTATGGCTACACCTTC. Translating gives CASSPTGDYGYTF.

This chain links TRBV27 with TRBJ2-2, with TRBD1 matching over 10 bases. From germline, CDR1 is MNHEY and CDR2 SMNVEV (reference sequence). The CDR3 sequence is 15 residues long. Trimming took 2 bases from V and 5 from J; bases not matched to a gene: 2. Here the CDR3 reads CASSLGTGATGELFF. CDR3 sequence (DNA): TGTGCCAGCAGTTTAGGGACAGGGGCGACCGGGGAGCTGTTTTTT.

This clone has a single count. The chain combines TRBV7-6 with TRBJ1-6; D perhaps matches TRBD1 (5 bases). Germline CDR1 and CDR2: SGHVS and FNYEAQ. V lost 2 bases, J lost 8 bases, and 13 bases lay in between. CDR3 length equals 15 residues. The CDR3 bases are TGTGCCAGCAGCTTAACGGAGGGAGGGGATTCACCCCTCCACTTT. Its protein product is CASSLTEGGDSPLHF.

CDR3 sequence: CASSLVHASPGETQYF. The DNA for the CDR3 is TGTGCCAGCAGCTTAGTTCATGCTAGCCCCGGAGAGACCCAGTACTTC. This chain uses TRBV7-9 with TRBJ2-5; a possible D gene is TRBD2 (5 bases). This CDR3 is built from 16 residues. Trimming took off 1 base at V and 4 bases at J, with 16 bases between the two ends. The germline gives CDR1 SEHNR, CDR2 FQNEAQ (reference sequence).

This sequence joins TRBV11-2 and TRBJ1-1; possible D gene TRBD1, 6 bases. The CDR3 consists of 16 residues. The V end lost 3 bases, the J end lost 4 bases, and 18 bases lay between the germline ends. The germline gives CDR1 SGHAT, CDR2 FQNNGV. The CDR3 protein is CASSFLLQGSGTEAFF. CDR3 DNA: TGTGCCAGCAGCTTCCTCCTACAGGGCAGTGGCACTGAAGCTTTCTTT.

The V call is TRBV4-3, the J call TRBJ1-2; tentatively, D is TRBD1 (5 bases). V was trimmed by 0 bases and J by 6 bases, leaving 14 bases between them. The germline V gene has CDR1 LGHNA and CDR2 YSLEER. The CDR3 totals 15 residues. The CDR3, as DNA: TGCGCCAGCAGCCAAGATGGCAGGGAAGTGGATGGCTACACCTTC. Its translation: CASSQDGREVDGYTF.

This sequence joins TRBV5-4 and TRBJ1-1; D call uncertain. Germline V gene sequence: CDR1 SGHNT, CDR2 YYREEE (reference sequence). V was shortened by 0 bases and J by 7 bases, with 7 bases between the two germline ends. The CDR3 sequence is 12 residues long. CDR3 in amino acids: CASSLAQNEAFF. Here the CDR3 DNA reads TGTGCCAGCAGCTTGGCCCAGAATGAAGCTTTCTTT.

V and J are TRBV9 and TRBJ2-1, with TRBD2 as a possible D gene (6 bases). The CDR3 is 14 residues long. From germline, CDR1 is SGDLS and CDR2 YYNGEE. The ends were cut back, 1 base at V and 7 bases at J, with 12 bases in the middle. The CDR3 here is CASSVTVSGNEQFF. The CDR3 nucleotides are TGTGCCAGCAGCGTAACCGTTAGCGGAAATGAGCAGTTCTTC.

This clone has a handful of counts. The chain joins TRBV5-6 to TRBJ2-1; TRBD2 agrees at 10 bases. This CDR3 contains 16 residues. The V gene's germline CDR1 is SGHDT and CDR2 YYEEEE. V lost 0 bases and J lost 7; bases outside the gene matches: 7. The CDR3 DNA reads TGTGCCAGCAGCTTGGTGGGTAGCGGGGGGTTGAATGAGCAGTTCTTC. It yields the protein CASSLVGSGGLNEQFF.

The rearrangement joins TRBV5-1 to TRBJ2-1; TRBD1 matches 8 bases. The germline gives CDR1 SGHRS, CDR2 YFSETQ. The V segment lost 2 bases and the J segment 2 bases; nucleotides outside the gene matches: 15. This CDR3 comprises 19 residues. CDR3 nucleotides: TGCGCCAGCAGCTTCCGTCCGGTAGAGACAGGGGTCGCCTACAATGAGCAGTTCTTC. It encodes CASSFRPVETGVAYNEQFF.

The rearrangement links TRBV4-1 to TRBJ2-2; no definite D call. Deletions cut 1 base from V and 0 bases from J, with 6 bases between. The CDR3 spans 15 residues. The germline gives CDR1 MGHRA, CDR2 YSYEKL. CDR3 amino acids: CASSQAVPNTGELFF. CDR3 sequence (DNA): TGCGCCAGCAGCCAAGCGGTCCCGAACACCGGGGAGCTGTTTTTT.

This clone showed up just once. The genes are TRBV4-1 and TRBJ1-3; the D is unclear. The germline V gene has CDR1 MGHRA and CDR2 YSYEKL. V lost 0 bases and J 0 bases, leaving 6 bases between the germline ends. The CDR3 totals 15 residues. CDR3 DNA: TGCGCCAGCAGCCAAGATCCTCTCTCTGGAAACACCATATATTTT. Its protein product is CASSQDPLSGNTIYF.

The chain combines TRBV15 with TRBJ1-2; 7 bases agree with TRBD1. The CDR3 contains 15 residues. Germline CDR1 reads LNHNV; CDR2 reads YYDKDF (reference sequence). Trimming cost V 5 bases and J 2 bases; bases outside gene matches: 8. As DNA, the CDR3 is TGTGCCACCAGCCCCAGACAGGGTGGCAACTATGGCTACACCTTC. Residues: CATSPRQGGNYGYTF.

The chain recombines TRBV9 with TRBJ2-3; 7 nucleotides line up with TRBD2. Germline values: CDR1 SGDLS, CDR2 YYNGEE. The ends lost 2 bases at V and 2 bases at J; junction bases unmatched: 5. The CDR3 is 15 residues long. CDR3 sequence (DNA): TGTGCCAGCAGCGTCTCCGGGACTAACACAGATACGCAGTATTTT. Translating it yields CASSVSGTNTDTQYF. Full variable domain (remainder filled in from reference TRBV9 and TRBJ2-3): DSGVTQTPKHLITATGQRVTLRCSPRSGDLSVYWYQQSLDQGLQFLIQYYNGEERAKGNILERFSAQQFPDLHSELNLSSLELGDSALYFCASSVSGTNTDTQYFGPGTRLTVL.

The rearrangement joins TRBV10-3 to TRBJ2-7; D unclear. The V gene's germline CDR1 is ENHRY and CDR2 SYGVKD. This CDR3 is built from 11 residues. The germline V and J ends were trimmed by 4 bases and 4 bases, with 5 bases remaining between them. CDR3: CAISALYEQYF. The DNA for the CDR3 is TGTGCCATCAGTGCCTTATACGAGCAGTACTTC.

The genes are TRBV3-1 (or the pseudogene TRBV3-2) and TRBJ2-1; TRBD1 agrees at 8 bases. Germline V gives CDR1 LGHDT, CDR2 YNNKEL (reference sequence). The CDR3 totals 16 residues. The trim removed 4 bases at V and 0 bases at J, leaving 5 bases unmatched. The chain's CDR3 is CASSLRRGLSYNEQFF. The DNA of the CDR3 is TGTGCCAGCAGCCTCCGCAGGGGGCTCTCCTACAATGAGCAGTTCTTC.

The genes are TRBV19 and TRBJ1-5; 8 bases map to TRBD1. The germline V gene encodes CDR1 LNHDA and CDR2 SQIVND (reference sequence). This CDR3 comprises 13 residues. V trimming: 8 bases; J trimming: 4 bases; junction bases outside the gene matches: 4. CDR3 loop: CASGRQGNQPQHF. CDR3 nucleotides: TGTGCCAGTGGACGACAGGGGAATCAGCCCCAGCATTTT. The full variable domain, in which reference TRBV19 and TRBJ1-5 provide the parts outside the CDR3, is DGGITQSPKYLFRKEGQNVTLSCEQNLNHDAMYWYRQDPGQGLRLIYYSQIVNDFQKGDIAEGYSVSREKKESFPLTVTSAQKNPTAFYLCASGRQGNQPQHFGDGTRLSIL.

This clone was observed once. The chain recombines TRBV30 with TRBJ1-3; 11 bases map to TRBD1. V lost 5 bases and J lost 3; bases outside the gene matches: 6. Germline V gene sequence: CDR1 GTSNPN, CDR2 SVGIG (reference sequence). This CDR3 comprises 15 residues. CDR3 protein: CAWGTGGLYGNTIYF. The CDR3 DNA sequence: TGTGCCTGGGGGACAGGGGGTCTATATGGAAACACCATATATTTT.

This clone was recorded once. The chain has TRBV24-1 and TRBJ2-1, with D hard to call. The germline CDR1 and CDR2 sequences are KGHDR and SFDVKD. V lost 4 bases and J 0 bases, leaving 3 bases between the germline ends. The CDR3 sequence is 13 residues long. This CDR3 reads CATSDSSYNEQFF. The CDR3 nucleotides are TGTGCCACCAGTGACAGCTCCTACAATGAGCAGTTCTTC.

The rearrangement uses TRBV7-2 and TRBJ1-2, with no clear D. V was cut by 5 bases and J by 7 bases, with 23 bases left in between. Germline V gene sequence: CDR1 SGHTA, CDR2 FQGNSA. This CDR3 is built from 16 residues. The chain's CDR3 is CASSKGGLLEMGGYTF. Written as DNA, the CDR3 is TGTGCCAGCAGCAAGGGCGGGCTCTTAGAGATGGGTGGCTACACCTTC.

The rearrangement uses TRBV27 and TRBJ1-6; a possible D gene is TRBD1 (5 bases). The germline CDR1 and CDR2 sequences are MNHEY and SMNVEV (reference sequence). Between the trimmed V and J ends, which lost 3 bases and 9 bases, there was a span of 15 bases. The CDR3 sequence is 15 residues long. As DNA, the CDR3 is TGTGCCAGCAGTTTGGGTCCCCCAGGGATTTCACCCCTCCACTTT. Residues: CASSLGPPGISPLHF.

The J gene is TRBJ2-1, the V gene TRBV13; 9 bases match TRBD2. The CDR3 is 16 amino acids. Germline CDR1 is PRHDT and CDR2 is FYEKMQ (reference sequence). V gave up 3 bases and J gave up 10 bases; unmatched junction bases: 13. CDR3 in amino acids: CASSFSDSGRSGEQFF. The CDR3 DNA is TGTGCCAGCAGCTTTTCCGACAGCGGGAGGTCGGGCGAGCAGTTCTTC.

This chain links TRBV10-3 with TRBJ1-2; D is unresolved. The length of the CDR3 is 12 residues. Trimming took off 2 bases at V and 7 bases at J, with 8 bases between the two ends. Germline assignment: CDR1 ENHRY and CDR2 SYGVKD. The CDR3 DNA sequence: TGTGCCATCAGTGAGGGAGGGCTTGGCTACACCTTC. This gives the protein CAISEGGLGYTF.

J is TRBJ2-7 and V is TRBV28; 7 nucleotides agree with TRBD1. The germline gives CDR1 MDHEN, CDR2 SYDVKM. V lost 5 bases, J lost 6 bases, and 10 bases stayed unmatched. CDR3 length: 14 amino acids. CDR3 bases: TGTGCCAGCAGTCTGTCGGACAGGTATGCCGAGCAGTACTTC. This translates into CASSLSDRYAEQYF.

The chain employs TRBV10-2 and TRBJ1-2; 8 positions match TRBD1. The germline V gene has CDR1 WSHSY and CDR2 SAAADI. The CDR3 is made up of 13 amino acids. V was pared by 7 bases and J by 4 bases, with 5 bases of the junction left unmatched. The CDR3 DNA reads as TGCGCCAGCACTGTGGACAGGGCCTATGGCTACACCTTC. Protein sequence: CASTVDRAYGYTF.

This clone was counted at least ten times. The gene calls are TRBV6-1 and TRBJ1-2; 8 bases are a match to TRBD1. This CDR3 contains 17 residues. Trimming cost V 0 bases and J 0 bases; bases outside gene matches: 6. Looked up from germline, CDR1 is MNHNS and CDR2 is SASEGT. As DNA, the CDR3 is TGTGCCAGCAGTGAAGCGGAGGACAGGGTAGCTAACTATGGCTACACCTTC. The encoded protein is CASSEAEDRVANYGYTF.

The CDR3 loop is CASSQGAGGNSPLHF. The DNA for the CDR3 is TGCGCCAGCAGCCAAGGAGCAGGGGGTAACTCACCCCTCCACTTT. The rearrangement links TRBV4-1 to TRBJ1-6; 7 bases fit TRBD1. CDR1 and CDR2 (germline): MGHRA, YSYEKL. The CDR3 length is 15 residues. The V segment lost 1 base and the J segment 10 bases; nucleotides outside the gene matches: 7.